This TCR beta chain was recovered during a study of control samples from healthy donors and cancer patients. This CDR3 region has 15 residues. Looked up from germline, CDR1 is SGHTA and CDR2 is FQGNSA. V was shortened by 4 bases and J by 2 bases, with 15 bases between the two germline ends. TCRdb's table, derived via immunoSEQ multiplex PCR, lists solely in-frame clones and lacks some. The sample includes about 150,000 clones, roughly 94% of them seen just once. The J gene is TRBJ2-7, the V gene TRBV7-2; D may match TRBD1 or TRBD2 (6 bases each). The sequencing sample was made of blood. This sequence originates from a woman aged 40 to 50 in good health. The CDR3 loop is CASSSRTRGAYEQYF. In nucleotides, the CDR3 is TGTGCCAGCAGCTCGAGAACTAGGGGGGCCTACGAGCAGTACTTC.